Listed below are T cell receptor beta chains from one sample, sequenced in a study of T-cell reconstitution after alpha-beta-depleted transplantation in children. One entry per CDR3 protein, called by TCRdb with MiXCR from the PCR reads. The table lists around 250,000 distinct CDR3 sequences, roughly 8.2% of them singletons, with almost 6.5% in the top ten. The sample consisted of PBMCs, mostly from graft donor cells, taken 180 days after TCRalphabeta/CD19-depleted stem cell transplant. Receptors were obtained from a male patient under 18 who had a stem cell transplant for acute lymphoblastic leukemia, so the T cells may come from the graft donor. The CDR3 runs from the conserved cysteine through the conserved F or W. Fields, in order: clone size, D gene, V gene, J gene, CDR3 protein, CDR3 DNA. D genes are given only for firm matches. Size is omitted from some rows. Given values are once, few, many or a class for expanded clones.

clone size: many
D gene: TRBD1
V gene: TRBV6-2/TRBV6-3
J gene: TRBJ2-7
CDR3 protein: CASRPTGGVMTYEQYF
CDR3 DNA: TGTGCCAGCAGACCAACAGGGGGCGTTATGACCTACGAGCAGTACTTC

clone size: many
D gene: NA
V gene: TRBV29-1
J gene: TRBJ2-2
CDR3 protein: CSVSLTGGETGELFF
CDR3 DNA: TGCAGCGTTAGTTTGACCGGGGGCGAGACCGGGGAGCTGTTTTTT

clone size: many
D gene: TRBD2
V gene: TRBV24-1
J gene: TRBJ2-3
CDR3 protein: CATSAGLAATDTQYF
CDR3 DNA: TGTGCCACCAGTGCAGGACTAGCTGCCACAGATACGCAGTATTTT

clone size: few
D gene: NA
V gene: TRBV6-5
J gene: TRBJ1-2
CDR3 protein: CASSYSRAANYGYTF
CDR3 DNA: TGTGCCAGCAGTTACTCGAGGGCAGCTAACTATGGCTACACCTTC

clone size: many
D gene: NA
V gene: TRBV7-3
J gene: TRBJ1-2
CDR3 protein: CASSPGQAMIHGYTF
CDR3 DNA: TGTGCCAGCAGCCCCGGTCAGGCAATGATACATGGCTACACCTTC

clone size: many
D gene: NA
V gene: TRBV12-3/TRBV12-4
J gene: TRBJ1-5
CDR3 protein: CASLIGNQPQHF
CDR3 DNA: TGTGCCAGTCTGATAGGCAATCAGCCCCAGCATTTT

clone size: few
D gene: TRBD1
V gene: TRBV5-1
J gene: TRBJ1-2
CDR3 protein: CASSFRTGTKIYGYTF
CDR3 DNA: TGCGCCAGCAGCTTCCGGACAGGGACAAAAATATATGGCTACACCTTC

clone size: many
D gene: NA
V gene: TRBV5-1
J gene: TRBJ2-1
CDR3 protein: CASSLAGDLPRDEQFF
CDR3 DNA: TGCGCCAGCAGCTTGGCCGGGGACCTCCCCCGGGATGAGCAGTTCTTC

clone size: many
D gene: NA
V gene: TRBV20-1
J gene: TRBJ2-3
CDR3 protein: CSARDLGLRTDTQYF
CDR3 DNA: TGCAGTGCTAGAGATCTGGGACTCCGCACAGATACGCAGTATTTT

clone size: many
D gene: NA
V gene: TRBV6-2/TRBV6-3
J gene: TRBJ1-2
CDR3 protein: CASSYSSHGYTF
CDR3 DNA: TGTGCCAGCAGTTACTCCAGCCATGGCTACACCTTC

clone size: many
D gene: NA
V gene: TRBV5-6
J gene: TRBJ2-5
CDR3 protein: CASSFRDGWRRETQYF
CDR3 DNA: TGTGCCAGCAGCTTTCGGGACGGTTGGCGGCGGGAGACCCAGTACTTC

clone size: many
D gene: NA
V gene: TRBV18
J gene: TRBJ1-1
CDR3 protein: CASSPKGGHGGAFF
CDR3 DNA: TGTGCCAGCTCACCAAAGGGGGGGCATGGGGGAGCTTTCTTT

clone size: many
D gene: NA
V gene: TRBV3-1
J gene: TRBJ2-3
CDR3 protein: CASSQLFGVNTDTQYF
CDR3 DNA: TGTGCCAGCAGCCAACTTTTCGGAGTAAACACAGATACGCAGTATTTT

clone size: many
D gene: NA
V gene: TRBV4-3
J gene: TRBJ1-3
CDR3 protein: CASSQDQARGDTIYF
CDR3 DNA: TGCGCCAGCAGCCAGGACCAGGCGCGGGGTGACACCATATATTTT

clone size: many
D gene: NA
V gene: TRBV6-1
J gene: TRBJ2-7
CDR3 protein: CASRPPLSSYEQYF
CDR3 DNA: TGTGCCAGCAGACCTCCTCTAAGCTCCTACGAGCAGTACTTC

clone size: many
D gene: TRBD1
V gene: TRBV7-2
J gene: TRBJ1-3
CDR3 protein: CASSLSGTGGGNTIYF
CDR3 DNA: TGTGCCAGCAGCTTATCCGGGACAGGGGGCGGAAACACCATATATTTT

clone size: NA
D gene: NA
V gene: TRBV6-1
J gene: TRBJ2-3
CDR3 protein: CASRPLRSGTDTQYF
CDR3 DNA: TGTGCCAGCAGACCCCTTAGGAGTGGCACAGATACGCAGTATTTT

clone size: many
D gene: NA
V gene: TRBV7-9
J gene: TRBJ1-2
CDR3 protein: CASSLTGSTIVLHGYTF
CDR3 DNA: TGTGCCAGCAGCTTAACGGGTTCGACCATAGTCCTACATGGCTACACCTTC

clone size: many
D gene: TRBD2
V gene: TRBV5-1
J gene: TRBJ2-7
CDR3 protein: CASSPSSGGSSYEQYF
CDR3 DNA: TGCGCCAGCAGCCCTTCTAGCGGGGGGTCCTCCTACGAGCAGTACTTC

clone size: many
D gene: TRBD2
V gene: TRBV20-1
J gene: TRBJ2-7
CDR3 protein: CSASSAGTPTEQYF
CDR3 DNA: TGCAGTGCTAGTTCAGCGGGGACCCCTACGGAGCAGTACTTC

clone size: many
D gene: TRBD1
V gene: TRBV20-1
J gene: TRBJ2-3
CDR3 protein: CSAASWTGTDTQYF
CDR3 DNA: TGCAGTGCTGCCTCCTGGACAGGGACAGATACGCAGTATTTT

clone size: few
D gene: NA
V gene: TRBV5-4
J gene: TRBJ2-3
CDR3 protein: CASSLDIVTPLVPYF
CDR3 DNA: TGTGCCAGCAGCTTGGATATAGTAACTCCCCTCGTCCCGTATTTT

clone size: many
D gene: NA
V gene: TRBV24-1
J gene: TRBJ2-1
CDR3 protein: CATSPTRGEGGNNEQFF
CDR3 DNA: TGTGCCACCAGCCCGACCAGGGGCGAGGGGGGAAACAATGAGCAGTTCTTC

clone size: many
D gene: TRBD1
V gene: TRBV7-3
J gene: TRBJ2-2
CDR3 protein: CASSPIRGPGELLF
CDR3 DNA: TGTGCCAGCAGCCCGATTAGGGGGCCCGGGGAGCTGCTTTTT

clone size: NA
D gene: NA
V gene: TRBV3-1
J gene: TRBJ2-5
CDR3 protein: CASSQGVRGRETQYF
CDR3 DNA: TGTGCCAGCAGCCAAGGTGTGCGGGGACGGGAGACCCAGTACTTC

clone size: many
D gene: NA
V gene: TRBV4-3
J gene: TRBJ2-5
CDR3 protein: CASSQDNRQETQYF
CDR3 DNA: TGCGCCAGCAGCCAAGATAACAGACAAGAGACCCAGTACTTC

clone size: many
D gene: NA
V gene: TRBV28
J gene: TRBJ1-1
CDR3 protein: CASSPPIRDEAFF
CDR3 DNA: TGTGCCAGCAGTCCCCCGATAAGGGATGAAGCTTTCTTT

clone size: many
D gene: TRBD2
V gene: TRBV23-1
J gene: TRBJ2-3
CDR3 protein: CASSHSTSGRSTDTQYF
CDR3 DNA: TGCGCCAGCAGTCACTCTACTAGCGGGAGGAGCACAGATACGCAGTATTTT

clone size: many
D gene: NA
V gene: TRBV29-1
J gene: TRBJ1-1
CDR3 protein: CSVEGDPMNTEAFF
CDR3 DNA: TGCAGCGTTGAGGGGGATCCCATGAACACTGAAGCTTTCTTT